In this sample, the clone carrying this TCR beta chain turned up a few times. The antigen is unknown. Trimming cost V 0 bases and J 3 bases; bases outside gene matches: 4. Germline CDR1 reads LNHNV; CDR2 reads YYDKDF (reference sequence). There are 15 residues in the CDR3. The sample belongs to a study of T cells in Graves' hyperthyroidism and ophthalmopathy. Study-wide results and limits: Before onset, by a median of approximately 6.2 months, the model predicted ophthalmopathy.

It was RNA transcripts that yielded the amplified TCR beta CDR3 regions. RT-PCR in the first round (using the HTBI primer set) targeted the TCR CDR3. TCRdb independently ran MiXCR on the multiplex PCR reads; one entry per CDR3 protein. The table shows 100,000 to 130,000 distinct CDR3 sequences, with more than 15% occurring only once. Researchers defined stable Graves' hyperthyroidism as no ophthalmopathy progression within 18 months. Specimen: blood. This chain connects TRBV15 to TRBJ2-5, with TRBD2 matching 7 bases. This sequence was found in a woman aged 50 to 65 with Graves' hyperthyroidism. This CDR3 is CATSRDGEGKETQYF. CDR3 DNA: TGTGCCACCAGCAGAGATGGGGAGGGGAAAGAGACCCAGTACTTC.